This TCR beta chain was captured in a study of T cells in Graves' hyperthyroidism and ophthalmopathy. Study context: Before treatment of any kind, peripheral blood was taken at initial diagnosis.

Germline CDR1 SGHNT, CDR2 YYREEE (reference sequence). CDR3 length: 15 residues. The V end was cut by 0 bases, the J end by 0 bases, with 7 bases between. RNA transcripts served as the template for amplifying TCR beta CDR3 regions. Initially, a first-round RT-PCR of the TCR CDR3 employed the HTBI primer set. Each CDR3 protein is one row after TCRdb ran MiXCR on the multiplex PCR reads. The repertoire consists of a few hundred thousand distinct CDR3 sequences, with 15% to 18% occurring once and the leading ten covering 25% to 35%. This chain joins TRBV5-4 and TRBJ2-4; D is unclear. The receptor comes from a young woman with Graves' hyperthyroidism that later progressed to Graves' ophthalmopathy. The sample taken for sequencing was blood. The CDR3 nucleotides are TGTGCCAGCAGCTTGGCACCTCAAGCCAAAAACATTCAGTACTTC. Protein sequence: CASSLAPQAKNIQYF. The variable domain in full, with the rest retrieved from reference TRBV5-4 and TRBJ2-4, is ETGVTQSPTHLIKTRGQQVTLRCSSQSGHNTVSWYQQALGQGPQFIFQYYREEENGRGNFPPRFSGLQFPNYSSELNVNALELDDSALYLCASSLAPQAKNIQYFGAGTRLSVL.